The rows below give T cell receptor beta chains drawn from one sample of a study of blood T cell repertoires in COVID-19. Sequencing was performed with immunoSEQ multiplex PCR; in TCRdb, only in-frame clones are kept and a portion is missing. The sample holds over 150,000 clones, over 75% seen once. Sequenced input: peripheral blood. These receptors were obtained from a man between 60 and 75 years old with COVID-19, enrolled during active disease. The CDR3 runs from the conserved cysteine through the conserved F or W. The order of the fields is clone size, D gene, V gene, J gene, CDR3 protein, CDR3 DNA. A D gene is named only where the DNA matches it firmly. The size field is filled for only some rows; it gives once, few, many or a size class.

abundance: once
d_gene: NA
v_gene: TRBV2
j_gene: TRBJ2-5
CDR3aa: CASSEPNREVRSRYF
CDR3nt: TGTGCCAGCAGTGAACCAAACAGGGAAGTGAGATCTCGGTACTTC

abundance: NA
d_gene: NA
v_gene: TRBV28
j_gene: TRBJ1-6
CDR3aa: CASSLALRPLHF
CDR3nt: TGTGCCAGCAGTCTTGCTTTGAGACCCCTCCACTTT

abundance: NA
d_gene: NA
v_gene: TRBV6-5
j_gene: TRBJ2-1
CDR3aa: CASSYQGGGPGNEQFF
CDR3nt: TGTGCCAGCAGTTACCAAGGGGGAGGGCCGGGGAATGAGCAGTTCTTC

abundance: NA
d_gene: TRBD1
v_gene: TRBV19
j_gene: TRBJ2-6
CDR3aa: CASSIHRTGYSGANVLTF
CDR3nt: TGTGCCAGTAGTATCCATCGGACAGGGTACTCTGGGGCCAACGTCCTGACTTTC

abundance: NA
d_gene: TRBD1
v_gene: TRBV7-8
j_gene: TRBJ2-7
CDR3aa: CATRLGTGTYEQYF
CDR3nt: TGTGCCACCCGGCTTGGGACAGGAACCTACGAGCAGTACTTC

abundance: NA
d_gene: TRBD1
v_gene: TRBV7-2
j_gene: TRBJ1-2
CDR3aa: CASSFPGQANYGYTF
CDR3nt: TGTGCCAGCAGCTTTCCGGGACAGGCGAACTATGGCTACACCTTC

abundance: NA
d_gene: NA
v_gene: TRBV6-6
j_gene: TRBJ1-1
CDR3aa: CASSTPGRDTEAFF
CDR3nt: TGTGCCAGCTCTACCCCCGGGCGGGACACTGAAGCTTTCTTT

abundance: NA
d_gene: NA
v_gene: TRBV19
j_gene: TRBJ1-2
CDR3aa: CASAGETSPNRQSTDRNYGYTF
CDR3nt: TGTGCCAGCGCCGGAGAGACTAGCCCGAACAGACAATCGACCGATCGCAACTATGGCTACACCTTC

abundance: NA
d_gene: NA
v_gene: TRBV7-8
j_gene: TRBJ1-1
CDR3aa: CASSYGQLNTEAFF
CDR3nt: TGTGCCAGCAGCTACGGACAGTTGAACACTGAAGCTTTCTTT

abundance: NA
d_gene: NA
v_gene: TRBV19
j_gene: TRBJ1-1
CDR3aa: CATGRVGLNTEAFF
CDR3nt: TGTGCCACCGGCCGGGTAGGTTTGAACACTGAAGCTTTCTTT

abundance: once
d_gene: NA
v_gene: TRBV9
j_gene: TRBJ1-4
CDR3aa: CASSVGGGTNEKLFF
CDR3nt: TGTGCCAGCAGCGTAGGAGGAGGAACTAATGAAAAACTGTTTTTT

abundance: NA
d_gene: NA
v_gene: TRBV5-6
j_gene: TRBJ1-2
CDR3aa: CASSFGESYGYTF
CDR3nt: TGTGCCAGCAGCTTTGGGGAGAGCTATGGCTACACCTTC

abundance: NA
d_gene: NA
v_gene: TRBV24-1
j_gene: TRBJ2-7
CDR3aa: CATSDRTRQPYEQYF
CDR3nt: TGTGCCACCAGTGATCGGACCCGACAGCCCTACGAGCAGTACTTC

abundance: NA
d_gene: NA
v_gene: TRBV18
j_gene: TRBJ2-1
CDR3aa: CASSPGDMEYEQFF
CDR3nt: TGTGCCAGCTCACCAGGGGACATGGAGTATGAGCAGTTCTTC

abundance: NA
d_gene: NA
v_gene: TRBV21-1
j_gene: TRBJ1-6
CDR3aa: CASSKVWQKGTGDDGNSPLHF
CDR3nt: TGTGCCAGCAGCAAAGTTTGGCAAAAAGGGACAGGTGATGATGGAAATTCACCCCTCCACTTT